The present entry profiles one TCR beta chain with its context. These data come from a study of blood T cell repertoires in COVID-19. Under the authors' procedure: Estimated nucleated cell counts came from reference gene primer amplification. The method was immunoSEQ multiplex PCR; TCRdb's version includes in-frame clones alone and lacks a portion of them. V and J calls and clone size are copied from that table; D and trimming were computed from the DNA. The sample includes tens of thousands of clones, roughly 76% of them seen just once. This CDR3 is 16 amino acids long. The germline CDR1 and CDR2 sequences are ENHRY and SYGVKD. V was clipped by 3 bases and J by 4 bases, with 18 bases between them.

The receptor was isolated from a woman older than 75 with active or convalescent COVID-19. Input material: peripheral blood. The gene calls are TRBV10-3 and TRBJ2-5; possible D gene TRBD2, 6 bases. The CDR3: CAISDYKGGARETQYF. In DNA, the CDR3 is TGTGCCATCAGTGACTATAAGGGAGGTGCGCGAGAGACCCAGTACTTC.